Presented here are 27 T cell receptor beta chains from one specimen sequenced in a study of shared clonotypes between healthy human individuals. Clones were read by immunoSEQ multiplex PCR, and TCRdb kept only the in-frame ones, dropping some. The sample yields over 2 million clones, 90% to 95% seen once. Specimen: naive CD4+ T cells sorted from blood. Subset: CD45RA+ positively selected. The receptors stem from a man aged 18 to 30 in good health.

Concerning this clone itself: The same CDR3 also results from other DNA sequences found in this sample. The chain's CDR3 is CASSPSGSSYNEQFF. The DNA for the CDR3 is TGCGCCAGCAGCCCCTCCGGGTCCTCCTACAATGAGCAGTTCTTC. The chain is built from TRBV5-1 and TRBJ2-1; D ambiguous. This CDR3 has 15 amino acids. Germline V gene lookup returns CDR1 SGHRS and CDR2 YFSETQ. Deletions cut 4 bases from V and 0 bases from J, with 11 bases between.

CDR3 DNA sequence: TGTGCCAGCAGAGGGGGGAACTCCTACGAGCAGTACTTC. Its protein is CASRGGNSYEQYF. The rearrangement uses TRBV13 and TRBJ2-7; TRBD1 or TRBD2 may be the D gene (6 bases each). The germline CDR1 and CDR2 sequences are PRHDT and FYEKMQ (reference sequence). V was shortened by 6 bases and J by 0 bases, with 9 bases between the two germline ends. The CDR3 consists of 13 residues.

The chain joins TRBV18 to TRBJ2-1; possibly TRBD1 for D (5 bases). Germline V gene lookup returns CDR1 KGHSH and CDR2 LQKENI. V lost 6 bases, J lost 8 bases, and 14 bases lay in between. The CDR3 has 13 amino acids. The DNA of the CDR3 is TGTGCCAGCTCCCCGGACATTATTCATGAGCAGTTCTTC. As protein: CASSPDIIHEQFF.

The chain has TRBV29-1 and TRBJ2-5, with 14 positions matching TRBD2. This CDR3 contains 16 residues. Per the germline V gene, CDR1 is SQVTM and CDR2 is ANQGSEA. The V segment lost 0 bases and the J segment 5 bases; nucleotides outside the gene matches: 5. The CDR3 here is CSVEDGTSGSRETQYF. The CDR3 coding sequence is TGCAGCGTTGAAGACGGGACTAGCGGGAGTCGTGAGACCCAGTACTTC.

This chain uses TRBV7-9 with TRBJ1-2; D perhaps matches TRBD1 (5 bases). The V gene lost 1 base and the J gene lost 1 base, with 10 bases spanning the gap. The germline V gene encodes CDR1 SEHNR and CDR2 FQNEAQ (reference sequence). This CDR3 contains 15 residues. CDR3 amino acids: CASSLVGQNNYGYTF. The CDR3 coding sequence is TGTGCCAGCAGCTTAGTGGGGCAGAATAACTATGGCTACACCTTC.

In DNA form, the CDR3 reads TGTGCCAGTTTTCAGGGACGGTCCGGAAACACCATATATTTT. Encoded protein: CASFQGRSGNTIYF. This chain links TRBV19 with TRBJ1-3, with D possibly being TRBD1 (5 bases). Trimming pared 8 bases from V and 4 bases from J, leaving 15 bases between. The CDR3 has 14 amino acids. Germline loops: CDR1 LNHDA, CDR2 SQIVND (reference sequence).

On this clone: Possible read error: a much larger clone is one base away. This specimen includes other DNA sequences encoding the same CDR3. The V gene is TRBV5-1, the J gene TRBJ2-5, with D uncertain. This CDR3 is 12 amino acids long. Trimming shortened V by 2 bases and J by 0 bases, and 2 bases separated the two germline ends. CDR1 is SGHRS and CDR2 is YFSETQ in the germline V gene. The CDR3 DNA follows: TGCGCCAGCAGCTTCGACCAAGAGACCCAGTACTTC. Translation gives CASSFDQETQYF.

V usage is TRBV27 and J usage is TRBJ2-2, with TRBD2 matching over 12 bases. This CDR3 is 22 amino acids long. Germline V lookup: CDR1 MNHEY, CDR2 SMNVEV (reference sequence). Germline trimming cut 5 bases from V and 0 bases from J; bases unmatched to any gene: 19. CDR3 amino acids: CASSLTRLAGEAVGANTGELFF. DNA of the CDR3: TGTGCCAGCAGTCTAACCCGACTAGCGGGAGAGGCGGTAGGGGCGAACACCGGGGAGCTGTTTTTT.

The chain employs TRBV6-1 and TRBJ2-3, with no clear D. The CDR3 is 14 amino acids. In germline, CDR1 is MNHNS, CDR2 SASEGT. The V and J ends lost 1 base and 3 bases respectively, with 8 bases between them. The CDR3 DNA is TGTGCCAGCAGTGAAGTGCTCTTGACAGATACGCAGTATTTT. As protein: CASSEVLLTDTQYF.

The chain employs TRBV5-4 and TRBJ2-7, with 10 bases that match TRBD1. V lost 5 bases to trimming and J lost 2 bases; unmatched junction nucleotides: 4. The CDR3 contains 14 residues. Germline V gene sequence: CDR1 SGHNT, CDR2 YYREEE (reference sequence). The CDR3 region is CASRGTGETYEQYF. For the CDR3, the DNA is TGTGCCAGCAGGGGGACAGGGGAAACCTACGAGCAGTACTTC.

This chain connects TRBV7-2 to TRBJ1-4, with D possibly TRBD1 on 5 matching bases. V was pared by 0 bases and J by 5 bases, with 10 bases between. Germline-derived CDR1 and CDR2 are SGHTA and FQGNSA. This CDR3 is built from 15 residues. The CDR3 DNA follows: TGTGCCAGCAGCTTAGCCAGGGTCCTGAATGAAAAACTGTTTTTT. This sequence encodes CASSLARVLNEKLFF. The whole variable domain, remainder taken from reference TRBV7-2 and TRBJ1-4, is GAGVSQSPSNKVTEKGKDVELRCDPISGHTALYWYRQSLGQGLEFLIYFQGNSAPDKSGLPSDRFSAERTGGSVSTLTIQRTQQEDSAVYLCASSLARVLNEKLFFGSGTQLSVL.

Remarks on this clone: Given a much more abundant clone one base away, this may be a read error. The sample holds other DNA sequences that translate to the same CDR3. The chain uses TRBV30 and TRBJ1-1; 10 bases match TRBD1. CDR3 length equals 14 residues. CDR1 is GTSNPN and CDR2 is SVGIG in the germline V gene (reference sequence). V lost 3 bases to trimming and J lost 5 bases; unmatched junction nucleotides: 6. CDR3 loop: CAWSADRGGTEAFF. The CDR3 nucleotides are TGTGCCTGGAGCGCGGACAGGGGGGGGACTGAAGCTTTCTTT.

The rearrangement joins TRBV7-9 to TRBJ2-5, with 7 bases identical to TRBD1. Germline V gene data show CDR1 as SEHNR and CDR2 as FQNEAQ (reference sequence). The CDR3 sequence is 16 residues long. V shed 5 bases, J shed 1 base, and the junction held 10 bases outside the gene matches. Written as DNA, the CDR3 is TGTGCCAGCAGCGGCAAAAACAGGGGCGGCCAAGAGACCCAGTACTTC. Protein product: CASSGKNRGGQETQYF.

The CDR3 protein is CASRLARRGNTDTQYF. The CDR3 DNA sequence: TGTGCAAGTCGCTTAGCACGCCGGGGTAACACAGATACGCAGTATTTT. The genes are TRBV12-2 and TRBJ2-3; no DNA check was done on the table's D call, TRBD2. TRBV12-2 is recorded as a pseudogene. There are 16 residues in the CDR3.

The rearrangement links TRBV5-4 to TRBJ1-2; 10 bases are shared with TRBD1. V lost 0 bases to trimming and J lost 8 bases; unmatched junction nucleotides: 7. Germline CDR1 and CDR2: SGHNT and YYREEE (reference sequence). The CDR3 consists of 15 residues. This chain's CDR3 is CASSLGQGAAWGYTF. CDR3 DNA: TGTGCCAGCAGCTTGGGACAGGGGGCAGCGTGGGGCTACACCTTC.

The chain employs TRBV6-5 and TRBJ2-7; 7 bases are a match to TRBD2. Germline CDR1 reads MNHEY; CDR2 reads SVGAGI. This CDR3 has 14 amino acids. V lost 5 bases to trimming and J lost 0 bases; unmatched junction nucleotides: 4. CDR3 protein: CASSILAGSYEQYF. CDR3 sequence (DNA): TGTGCCAGCAGTATTTTAGCGGGCTCCTACGAGCAGTACTTC.

This clone was found once. The chain is built from TRBV6-6 and TRBJ2-4, with TRBD2 matching over 8 bases. The CDR3 sequence is 14 residues long. V gave up 4 bases and J gave up 7 bases; unmatched junction bases: 6. Germline V gene data show CDR1 as MNHNY and CDR2 as SVGAGI (reference sequence). The CDR3 nucleotides read TGTGCCAGCAGTTTAACGGGGGGGAAGAACATTCAGTACTTC. Amino acids: CASSLTGGKNIQYF.

This chain joins TRBV5-1 and TRBJ1-1, with D perhaps matching TRBD1 (6 bases). The CDR3 contains 16 residues. Trimming cost V 0 bases and J 1 base, with 13 bases left between them. CDR1 SGHRS and CDR2 YFSETQ come from the germline V gene. The CDR3 nucleotides read TGCGCCAGCAGCTTGGGGGGCCAGGGGAGGAACACTGAAGCTTTCTTT. Residues: CASSLGGQGRNTEAFF.

This chain uses TRBV11-2 with TRBJ2-5; D remains unclear. This CDR3 region has 15 residues. With 2 bases removed from V and 7 bases from J, the gap between germline ends came to 17 bases. CDR1 and CDR2 (germline): SGHAT, FQNNGV. CDR3 residues: CASSLIKDTSGTQYF. CDR3 sequence (DNA): TGTGCCAGCAGCTTAATTAAAGACACTTCGGGGACCCAGTACTTC.

The table lists this clone with a count of one. The DNA of the CDR3 is TGTGCCATCAGTGAGTCTAAAGCTATGAGCTCCTACGAGCAGTACTTC. Translation: CAISESKAMSSYEQYF. The chain carries TRBV10-3 and TRBJ2-7; D is undetermined. With 0 bases removed from V and 0 bases from J, the gap between germline ends came to 12 bases. The germline gives CDR1 ENHRY, CDR2 SYGVKD. The CDR3 runs to 16 residues.

The chain combines TRBV7-2 with TRBJ2-1, with TRBD2 identical over 11 bases. The germline CDR1 and CDR2 sequences are SGHTA and FQGNSA. V lost 5 bases, J lost 3 bases, and 6 bases stayed unmatched. The length of the CDR3 is 16 residues. In DNA form, the CDR3 reads TGTGCCAGCAGCCTCCTAGCGGGAGGCATCTACAATGAGCAGTTCTTC. Translation: CASSLLAGGIYNEQFF. The full variable domain, rest sourced from reference TRBV7-2 and TRBJ2-1, is GAGVSQSPSNKVTEKGKDVELRCDPISGHTALYWYRQSLGQGLEFLIYFQGNSAPDKSGLPSDRFSAERTGGSVSTLTIQRTQQEDSAVYLCASSLLAGGIYNEQFFGPGTRLTVL.

For the CDR3, the DNA is TGTGCCAGCAGTGCCGGGGACAGGGGTGGGTTCGGGGAGCTGTTTTTT. Protein: CASSAGDRGGFGELFF. V gene TRBV6-1 combines with J gene TRBJ2-2; 10 bases are a match to TRBD1. Germline-derived CDR1 and CDR2 are MNHNS and SASEGT. The trim removed 4 bases at V and 7 bases at J, leaving 9 bases unmatched. The CDR3 covers 16 residues.

The chain uses TRBV9 and TRBJ1-2, with D perhaps matching TRBD1 (5 bases). Trimming took off 0 bases at V and 7 bases at J, with 16 bases between the two ends. CDR3 length: 15 amino acids. Germline-derived CDR1 and CDR2 are SGDLS and YYNGEE. In DNA, the CDR3 is TGTGCCAGCAGCGTAGACGGACACCTAACTAGTGGCTACACCTTC. It yields the protein CASSVDGHLTSGYTF.

This chain uses TRBV4-3 with TRBJ2-3, with D perhaps being TRBD1 or TRBD2 (5 bases each). Germline CDR1 is LGHNA and CDR2 is YSLEER. The V end was cut by 1 base, the J end by 2 bases, with 10 bases between. CDR3 size: 15 residues. CDR3 amino acids: CASSQGVGPTDTQYF. CDR3 nucleotides: TGCGCCAGCAGCCAAGGGGTGGGACCCACAGATACGCAGTATTTT.

The chain links TRBV29-1 to TRBJ2-7; possibly TRBD1 or TRBD2 for D (5 bases each). Germline V CDR1 and CDR2: SQVTM, ANQGSEA. The CDR3 totals 12 residues. V lost 4 bases and J lost 4, with 11 bases in between. CDR3 in amino acids: CSVGGRRYEQYF. The CDR3 nucleotides are TGCAGCGTTGGGGGACGGAGATACGAGCAGTACTTC.

V gene TRBV25-1 combines with J gene TRBJ2-1; 7 nucleotides line up with TRBD1. Germline V lookup: CDR1 MGHDK, CDR2 SYGVNS. This CDR3 spans 13 amino acids. Trimming cost V 4 bases and J 9 bases; bases outside gene matches: 6. The CDR3 DNA reads as TGTGCCAGCAGTGCACAGGGGAGCGGTGAGCAGTTCTTC. Translating gives CASSAQGSGEQFF.

CDR3 DNA: TGCGCCAGCAGCCAATCTTTTGCGGGGAAAGAGACCCAGTACTTC. Encoded protein: CASSQSFAGKETQYF. The rearrangement links TRBV4-3 to TRBJ2-5, with D tentatively TRBD2 (6 bases). Germline-derived CDR1 and CDR2 are LGHNA and YSLEER. V was cut by 2 bases and J by 3 bases, with 13 bases left in between. The CDR3 totals 15 residues.